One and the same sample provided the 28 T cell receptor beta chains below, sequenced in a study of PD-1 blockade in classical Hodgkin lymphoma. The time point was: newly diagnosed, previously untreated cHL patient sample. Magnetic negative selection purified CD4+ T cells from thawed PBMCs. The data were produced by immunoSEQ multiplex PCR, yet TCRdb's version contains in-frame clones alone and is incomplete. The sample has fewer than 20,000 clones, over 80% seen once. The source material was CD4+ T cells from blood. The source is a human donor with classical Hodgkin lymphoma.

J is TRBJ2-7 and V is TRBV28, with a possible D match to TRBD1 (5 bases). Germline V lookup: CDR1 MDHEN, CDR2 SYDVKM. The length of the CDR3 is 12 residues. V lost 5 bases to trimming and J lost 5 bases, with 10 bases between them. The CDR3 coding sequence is TGTGCCAGCAGTGGATACAGGAACGAGCAGTACTTC. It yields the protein CASSGYRNEQYF.

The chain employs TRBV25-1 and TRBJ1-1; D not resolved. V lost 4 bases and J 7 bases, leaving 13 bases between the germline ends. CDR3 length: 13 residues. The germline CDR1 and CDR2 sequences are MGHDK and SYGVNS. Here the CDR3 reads CASSGRVDGEAFF. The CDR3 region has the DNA TGTGCCAGCAGTGGGAGAGTCGACGGTGAAGCTTTCTTT.

The CDR3 spells CASSGTAKNIQYF. CDR3 coding DNA: TGTGCCAGTAGCGGGACAGCCAAAAACATTCAGTACTTC. The V and J genes are TRBV19 and TRBJ2-4, with D perhaps being TRBD1 or TRBD2 (5 bases each). The V end was cut by 6 bases, the J end by 0 bases, with 6 bases between. From germline, CDR1 is LNHDA and CDR2 SQIVND (reference sequence). This CDR3 region has 13 residues.

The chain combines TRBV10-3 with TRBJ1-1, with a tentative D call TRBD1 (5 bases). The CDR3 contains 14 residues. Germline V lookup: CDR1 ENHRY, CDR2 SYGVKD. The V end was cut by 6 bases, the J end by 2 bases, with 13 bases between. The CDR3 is CAIREGNLNTEAFF. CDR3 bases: TGTGCCATCAGGGAGGGGAATCTTAACACTGAAGCTTTCTTT.

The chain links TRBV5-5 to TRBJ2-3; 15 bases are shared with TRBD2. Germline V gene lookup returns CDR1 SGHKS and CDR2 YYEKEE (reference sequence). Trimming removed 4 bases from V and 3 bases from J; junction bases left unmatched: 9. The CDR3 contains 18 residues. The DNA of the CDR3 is TGTGCCAGCAGCCCGGGACTAGCGGGAGGAGCGGTGACAGATACGCAGTATTTT. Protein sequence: CASSPGLAGGAVTDTQYF.

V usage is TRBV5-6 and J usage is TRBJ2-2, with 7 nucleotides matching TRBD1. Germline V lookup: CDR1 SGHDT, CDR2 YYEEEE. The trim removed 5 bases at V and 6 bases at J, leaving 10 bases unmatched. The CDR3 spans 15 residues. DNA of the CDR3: TGTGCCAGCAGAGACGGGACAGTTAGGGCCGGGGAGCTGTTTTTT. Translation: CASRDGTVRAGELFF. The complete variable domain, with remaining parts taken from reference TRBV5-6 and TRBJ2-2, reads DAGVTQSPTHLIKTRGQQVTLRCSPKSGHDTVSWYQQALGQGPQFIFQYYEEEERQRGNFPDRFSGHQFPNYSSELNVNALLLGDSALYLCASRDGTVRAGELFFGEGSRLTVL.

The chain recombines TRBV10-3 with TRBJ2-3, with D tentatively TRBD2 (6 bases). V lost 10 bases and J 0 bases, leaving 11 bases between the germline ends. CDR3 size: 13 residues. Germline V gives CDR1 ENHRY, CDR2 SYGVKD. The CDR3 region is CASGGTSTDTQYF. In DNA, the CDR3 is TGTGCCAGTGGGGGGACCAGCACAGATACGCAGTATTTT.

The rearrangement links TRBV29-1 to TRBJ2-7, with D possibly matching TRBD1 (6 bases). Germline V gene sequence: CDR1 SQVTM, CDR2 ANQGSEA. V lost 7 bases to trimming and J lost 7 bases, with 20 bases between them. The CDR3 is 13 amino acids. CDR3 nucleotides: TGCAGCGCAAAGAGACAGGTAGAGGGGGAGCAGTACTTC. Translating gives CSAKRQVEGEQYF.

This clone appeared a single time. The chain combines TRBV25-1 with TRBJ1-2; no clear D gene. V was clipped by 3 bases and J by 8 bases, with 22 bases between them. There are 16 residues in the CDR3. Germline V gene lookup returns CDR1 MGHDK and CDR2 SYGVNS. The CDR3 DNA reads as TGTGCCAGCAGTGATTCCTTGGCATTCGGACGGGAAGGCTACACCTTC. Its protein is CASSDSLAFGREGYTF.

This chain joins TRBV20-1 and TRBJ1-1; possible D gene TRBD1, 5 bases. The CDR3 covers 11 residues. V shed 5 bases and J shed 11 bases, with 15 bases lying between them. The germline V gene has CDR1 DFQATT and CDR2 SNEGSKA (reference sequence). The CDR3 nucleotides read TGCAGTGCTGACAGACCCTCGAGTGCTTTCTTT. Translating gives CSADRPSSAFF.

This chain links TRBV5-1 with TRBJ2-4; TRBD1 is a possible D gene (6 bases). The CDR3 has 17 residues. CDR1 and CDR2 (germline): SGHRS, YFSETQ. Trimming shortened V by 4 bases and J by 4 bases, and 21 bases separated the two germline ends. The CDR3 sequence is CASSPVPPTGQKNIQYF. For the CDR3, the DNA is TGCGCCAGCAGCCCGGTCCCTCCGACAGGACAAAAAAACATTCAGTACTTC.

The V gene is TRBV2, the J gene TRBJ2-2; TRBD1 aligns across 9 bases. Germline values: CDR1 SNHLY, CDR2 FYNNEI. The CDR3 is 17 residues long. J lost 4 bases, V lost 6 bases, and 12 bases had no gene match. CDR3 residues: CASRDIGTGLLTGELFF. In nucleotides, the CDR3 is TGTGCCAGCAGGGACATTGGGACAGGGTTACTCACCGGGGAGCTGTTTTTT.

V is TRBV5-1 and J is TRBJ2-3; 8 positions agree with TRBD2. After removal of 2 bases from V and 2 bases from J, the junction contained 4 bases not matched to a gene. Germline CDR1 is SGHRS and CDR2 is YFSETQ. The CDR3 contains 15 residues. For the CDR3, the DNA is TGCGCCAGCAGCTTTTTAGCGGGAACCACAGATACGCAGTATTTT. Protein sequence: CASSFLAGTTDTQYF.

CDR3 in DNA: TGCGCCAGCAGCCTGGGTGAGGGAATCTCTGGAAACACCATATATTTT. Translating it yields CASSLGEGISGNTIYF. This chain links TRBV5-1 with TRBJ1-3; the D is unclear. Germline assignment: CDR1 SGHRS and CDR2 YFSETQ. Trimming took 4 bases from V and 0 from J, leaving 14 bases between them. This CDR3 is built from 16 residues.

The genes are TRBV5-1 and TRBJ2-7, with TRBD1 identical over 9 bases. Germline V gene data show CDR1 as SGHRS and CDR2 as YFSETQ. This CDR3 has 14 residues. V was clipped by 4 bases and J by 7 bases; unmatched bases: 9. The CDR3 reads CASSLDGTGYEQYF. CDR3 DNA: TGCGCCAGCAGCCTGGACGGGACAGGGTATGAGCAGTACTTC. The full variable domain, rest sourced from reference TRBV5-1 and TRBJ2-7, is KAGVTQTPRYLIKTRGQQVTLSCSPISGHRSVSWYQQTPGQGLQFLFEYFSETQRNKGNFPGRFSGRQFSNSRSEMNVSTLELGDSALYLCASSLDGTGYEQYFGPGTRLTVT.

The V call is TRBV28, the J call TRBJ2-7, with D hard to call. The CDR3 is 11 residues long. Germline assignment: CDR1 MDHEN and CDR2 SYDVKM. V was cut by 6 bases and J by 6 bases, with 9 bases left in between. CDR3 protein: CASRSPIEQYF. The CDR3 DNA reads TGTGCCAGCAGGTCACCAATCGAGCAGTACTTC.

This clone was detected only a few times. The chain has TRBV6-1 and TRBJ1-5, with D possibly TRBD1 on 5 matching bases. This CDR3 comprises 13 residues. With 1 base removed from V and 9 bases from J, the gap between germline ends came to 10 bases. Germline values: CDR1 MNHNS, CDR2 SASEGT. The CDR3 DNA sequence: TGTGCCAGCAGTGAAGGAGGGGTAACGCCCCAGCATTTT. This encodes CASSEGGVTPQHF.

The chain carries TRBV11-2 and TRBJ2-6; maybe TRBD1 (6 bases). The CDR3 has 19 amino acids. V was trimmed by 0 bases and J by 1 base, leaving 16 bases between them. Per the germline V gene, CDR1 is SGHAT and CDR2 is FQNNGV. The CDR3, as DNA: TGTGCCAGCAGCTTAGAGGACAGATTCAGGGGTTCTGGGGCCAACGTCCTGACTTTC. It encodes CASSLEDRFRGSGANVLTF.

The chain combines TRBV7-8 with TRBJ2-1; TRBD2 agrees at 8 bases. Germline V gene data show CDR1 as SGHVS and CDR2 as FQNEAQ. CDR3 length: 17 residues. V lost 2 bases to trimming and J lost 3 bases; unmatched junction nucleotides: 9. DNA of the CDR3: TGTGCCAGCAGCTTAAACGAACTAGCGGAACTCTACAATGAGCAGTTCTTC. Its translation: CASSLNELAELYNEQFF. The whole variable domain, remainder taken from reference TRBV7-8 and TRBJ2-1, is GAGVSQSPRYKVAKRGQDVALRCDPISGHVSLFWYQQALGQGPEFLTYFQNEAQLDKSGLPSDRFFAERPEGSVSTLKIQRTQQEDSAVYLCASSLNELAELYNEQFFGPGTRLTVL.

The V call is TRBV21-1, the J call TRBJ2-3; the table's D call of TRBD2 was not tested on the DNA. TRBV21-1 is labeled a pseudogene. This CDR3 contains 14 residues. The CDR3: CASSGGISKDTQYF. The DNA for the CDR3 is TGTGCCAGCAGTGGCGGGATCTCTAAGGATACGCAGTATTTT.

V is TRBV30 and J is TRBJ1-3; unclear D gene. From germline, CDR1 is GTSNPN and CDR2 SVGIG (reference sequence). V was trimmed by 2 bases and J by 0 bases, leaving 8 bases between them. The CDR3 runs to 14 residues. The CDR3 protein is CAWSSLVSGNTIYF. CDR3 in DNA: TGTGCCTGGAGTTCGCTTGTCTCTGGAAACACCATATATTTT. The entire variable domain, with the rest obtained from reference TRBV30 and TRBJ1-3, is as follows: SQTIHQWPATLVQPVGSPLSLECTVEGTSNPNLYWYRQAAGRGLQLLFYSVGIGQISSEVPQNLSASRPQDRQFILSSKKLLLSDSGFYLCAWSSLVSGNTIYFGEGSWLTVV.

In nucleotides, the CDR3 is TGTGCCAGCAGCTCGGGACTAGCGGGAGAAGCAGATACGCAGTATTTT. Protein: CASSSGLAGEADTQYF. V gene TRBV5-8 combines with J gene TRBJ2-3, with 14 bases identical to TRBD2. Germline V gene lookup returns CDR1 SGHTS and CDR2 YDEGEE. This CDR3 has 16 residues. The V and J ends lost 3 bases and 4 bases, in that order; junction bases with no gene match: 4.

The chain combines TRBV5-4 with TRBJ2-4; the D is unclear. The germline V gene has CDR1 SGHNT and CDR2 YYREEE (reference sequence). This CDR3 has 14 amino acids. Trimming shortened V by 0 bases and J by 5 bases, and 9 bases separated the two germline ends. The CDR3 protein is CASSLGLRENIQYF. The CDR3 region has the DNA TGTGCCAGCAGCTTGGGCCTTCGGGAAAACATTCAGTACTTC.

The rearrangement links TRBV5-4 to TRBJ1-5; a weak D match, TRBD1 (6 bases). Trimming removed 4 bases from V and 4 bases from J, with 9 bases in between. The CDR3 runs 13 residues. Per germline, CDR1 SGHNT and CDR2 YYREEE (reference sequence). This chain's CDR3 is CASSGGLNQPQHF. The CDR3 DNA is TGTGCCAGCAGCGGGGGCCTAAATCAGCCCCAGCATTTT.

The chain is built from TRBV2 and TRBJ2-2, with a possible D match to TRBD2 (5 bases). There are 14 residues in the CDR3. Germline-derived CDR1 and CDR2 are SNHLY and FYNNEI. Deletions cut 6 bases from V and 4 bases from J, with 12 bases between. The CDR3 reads CASRAEGPTGELFF. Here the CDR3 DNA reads TGTGCCAGCAGAGCCGAGGGCCCCACCGGGGAGCTGTTTTTT.

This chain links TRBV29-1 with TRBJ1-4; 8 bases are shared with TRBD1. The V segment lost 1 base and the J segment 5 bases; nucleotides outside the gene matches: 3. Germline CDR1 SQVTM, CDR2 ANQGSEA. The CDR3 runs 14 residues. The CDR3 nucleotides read TGCAGCGTTGAAGGGCCAGGGGGCAATGAAAAACTGTTTTTT. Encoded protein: CSVEGPGGNEKLFF.

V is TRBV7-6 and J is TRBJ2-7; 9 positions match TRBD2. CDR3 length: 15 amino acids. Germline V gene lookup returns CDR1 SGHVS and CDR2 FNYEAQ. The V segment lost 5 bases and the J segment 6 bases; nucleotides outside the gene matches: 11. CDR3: CASSLVAGGGGEQYF. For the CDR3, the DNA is TGTGCCAGCAGCCTCGTGGCGGGAGGGGGAGGCGAGCAGTACTTC.

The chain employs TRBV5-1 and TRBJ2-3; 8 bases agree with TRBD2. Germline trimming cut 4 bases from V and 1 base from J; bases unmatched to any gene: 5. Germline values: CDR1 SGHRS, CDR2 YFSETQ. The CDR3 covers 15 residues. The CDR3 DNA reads TGCGCCAGCAGCAACAGCGGGAGAGGCACAGATACGCAGTATTTT. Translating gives CASSNSGRGTDTQYF.